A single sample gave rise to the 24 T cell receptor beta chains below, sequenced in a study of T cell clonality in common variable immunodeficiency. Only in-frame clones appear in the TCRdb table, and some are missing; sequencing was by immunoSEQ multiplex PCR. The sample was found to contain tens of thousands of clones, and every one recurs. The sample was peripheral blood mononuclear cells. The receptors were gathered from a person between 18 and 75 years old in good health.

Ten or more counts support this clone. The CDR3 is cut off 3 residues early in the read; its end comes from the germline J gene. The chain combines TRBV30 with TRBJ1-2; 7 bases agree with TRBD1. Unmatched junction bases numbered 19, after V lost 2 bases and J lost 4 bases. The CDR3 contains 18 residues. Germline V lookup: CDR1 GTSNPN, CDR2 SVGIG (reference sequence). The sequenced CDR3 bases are TGTGCCTGGAGTTTGAGAAGGGGGCGGATGGAACCTGCCTATGGC. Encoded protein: CAWSLRRGRMEPAYG. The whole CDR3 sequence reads CAWSLRRGRMEPAYGYTF. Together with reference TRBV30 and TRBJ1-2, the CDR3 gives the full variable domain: SQTIHQWPATLVQPVGSPLSLECTVEGTSNPNLYWYRQAAGRGLQLLFYSVGIGQISSEVPQNLSASRPQDRQFILSSKKLLLSDSGFYLCAWSLRRGRMEPAYGYTFGSGTRLTVV.

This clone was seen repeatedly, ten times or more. CDR3: CASSFLAGAIDTQYF. The sequenced CDR3 bases are TGTGCCAGCAGCTTTCTAGCGGGAGCGATAGATACG. This sequence joins TRBV7-3 and TRBJ2-3; 10 bases align to TRBD2. The DNA ends 3 residues before the CDR3 does, and the rest of the CDR3 is filled in from the germline J gene. CDR3 length: 15 amino acids. V lost 3 bases, J lost 5 bases, and 5 bases stayed unmatched. Germline-derived CDR1 and CDR2 are SGHTA and FQGTGA.

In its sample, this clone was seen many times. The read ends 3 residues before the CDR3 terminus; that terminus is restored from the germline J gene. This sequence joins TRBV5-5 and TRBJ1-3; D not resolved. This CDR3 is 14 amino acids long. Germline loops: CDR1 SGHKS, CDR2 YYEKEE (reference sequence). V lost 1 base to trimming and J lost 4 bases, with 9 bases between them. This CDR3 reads CASSLLPGGNTIYF. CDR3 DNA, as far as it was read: TGTGCCAGCAGCTTGTTGCCGGGGGGAAACACC.

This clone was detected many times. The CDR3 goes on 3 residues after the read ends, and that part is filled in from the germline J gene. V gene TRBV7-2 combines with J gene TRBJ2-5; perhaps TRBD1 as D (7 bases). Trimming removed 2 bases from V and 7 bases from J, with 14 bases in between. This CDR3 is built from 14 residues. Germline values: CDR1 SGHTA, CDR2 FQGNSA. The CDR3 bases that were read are TGTGCCAGCAGCTTAAATGGTCAGGGGGGGACC. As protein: CASSLNGQGGT. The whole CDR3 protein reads CASSLNGQGGTQYF.

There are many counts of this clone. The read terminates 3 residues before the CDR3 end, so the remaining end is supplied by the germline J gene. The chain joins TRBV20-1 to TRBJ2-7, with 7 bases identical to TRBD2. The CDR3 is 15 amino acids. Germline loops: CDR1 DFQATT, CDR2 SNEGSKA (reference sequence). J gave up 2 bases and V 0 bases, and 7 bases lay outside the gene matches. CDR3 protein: CSARDLTSLPYEQYF. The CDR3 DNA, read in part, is TGCAGTGCTAGAGATTTGACTAGCCTCCCCTACGAG.

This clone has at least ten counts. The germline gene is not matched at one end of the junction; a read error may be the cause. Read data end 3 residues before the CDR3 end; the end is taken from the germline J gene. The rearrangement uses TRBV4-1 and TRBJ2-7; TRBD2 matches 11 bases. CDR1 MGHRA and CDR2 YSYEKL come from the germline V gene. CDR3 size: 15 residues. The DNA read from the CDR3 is TGCACCAGCAGCCAACCACTAGCGGGAGAGTACGAG. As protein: CTSSQPLAGEYE. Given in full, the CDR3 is CTSSQPLAGEYEQYF.

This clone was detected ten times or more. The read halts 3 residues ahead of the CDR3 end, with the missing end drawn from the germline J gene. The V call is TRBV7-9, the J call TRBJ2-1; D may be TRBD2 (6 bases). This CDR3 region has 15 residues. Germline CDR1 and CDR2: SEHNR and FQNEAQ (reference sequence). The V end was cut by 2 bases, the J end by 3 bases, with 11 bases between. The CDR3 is CASSLSGTDYNEQFF. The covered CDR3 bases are TGTGCCAGCAGCTTATCCGGGACTGACTACAATGAG.

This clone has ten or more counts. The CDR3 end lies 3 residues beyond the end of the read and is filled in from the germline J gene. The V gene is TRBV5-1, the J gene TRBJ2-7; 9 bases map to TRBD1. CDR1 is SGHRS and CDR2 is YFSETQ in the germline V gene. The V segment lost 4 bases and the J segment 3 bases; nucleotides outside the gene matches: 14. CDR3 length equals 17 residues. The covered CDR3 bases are TGCGCCAGCAGCCCAGGCGCGGGGGACAGGGACAACTACGAG. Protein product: CASSPGAGDRDNYE. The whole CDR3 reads CASSPGAGDRDNYEQYF.

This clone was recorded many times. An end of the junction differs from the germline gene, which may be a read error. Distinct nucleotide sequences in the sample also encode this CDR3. CDR3 protein: CSARVQGGSGGELFF. CDR3 DNA, as far as it was read: TGCAGTGCGAGAGTGCAGGGGGGAAGTGGCGGGGAG. The chain carries TRBV20-1 and TRBJ2-2; TRBD1 is a possible D gene (7 bases). The read stops 3 residues short of the end of the CDR3; the missing end is completed from the germline J gene. Germline-derived CDR1 and CDR2 are DFQATT and SNEGSKA (reference sequence). The CDR3 covers 15 residues.

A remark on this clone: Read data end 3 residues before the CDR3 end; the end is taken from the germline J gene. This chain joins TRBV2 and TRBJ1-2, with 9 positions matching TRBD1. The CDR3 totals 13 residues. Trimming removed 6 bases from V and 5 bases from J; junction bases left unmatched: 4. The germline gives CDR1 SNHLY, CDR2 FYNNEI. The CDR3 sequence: CASRDRGGYGYTF. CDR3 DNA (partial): TGTGCCAGCAGGGACAGGGGAGGGTATGGC.

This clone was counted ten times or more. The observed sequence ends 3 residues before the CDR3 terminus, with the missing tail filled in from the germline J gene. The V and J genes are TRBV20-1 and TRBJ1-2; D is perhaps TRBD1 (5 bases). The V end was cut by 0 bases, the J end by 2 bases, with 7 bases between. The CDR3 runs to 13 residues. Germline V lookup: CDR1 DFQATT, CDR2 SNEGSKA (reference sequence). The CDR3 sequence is CSAREEGNYGYTF. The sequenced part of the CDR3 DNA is TGCAGTGCTAGAGAAGAGGGGAACTATGGC.

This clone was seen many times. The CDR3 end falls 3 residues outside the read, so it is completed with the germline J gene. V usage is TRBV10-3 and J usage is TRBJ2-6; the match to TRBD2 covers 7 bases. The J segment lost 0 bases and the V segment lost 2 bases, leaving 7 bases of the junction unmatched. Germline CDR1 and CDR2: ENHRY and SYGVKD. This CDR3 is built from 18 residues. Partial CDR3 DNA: TGTGCCATCAGTGAGGCCGAGCGGGGCGTCTCTGGGGCCAACGTC. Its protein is CAISEAERGVSGANV. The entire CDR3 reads CAISEAERGVSGANVLTF.

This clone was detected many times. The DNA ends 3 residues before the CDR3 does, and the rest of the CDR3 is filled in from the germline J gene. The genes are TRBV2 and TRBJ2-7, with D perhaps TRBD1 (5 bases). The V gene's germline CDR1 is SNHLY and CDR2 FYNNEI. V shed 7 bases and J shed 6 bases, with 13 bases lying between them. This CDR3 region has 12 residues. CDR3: CASKWTRVEQYF. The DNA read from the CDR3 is TGTGCCAGCAAGTGGACACGCGTCGAG. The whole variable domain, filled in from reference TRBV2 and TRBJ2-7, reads EPEVTQTPSHQVTQMGQEVILRCVPISNHLYFYWYRQILGQKVEFLVSFYNNEISEKSEIFDDQFSVERPDGSNFTLKIRSTKLEDSAMYFCASKWTRVEQYFGPGTRLTVT.

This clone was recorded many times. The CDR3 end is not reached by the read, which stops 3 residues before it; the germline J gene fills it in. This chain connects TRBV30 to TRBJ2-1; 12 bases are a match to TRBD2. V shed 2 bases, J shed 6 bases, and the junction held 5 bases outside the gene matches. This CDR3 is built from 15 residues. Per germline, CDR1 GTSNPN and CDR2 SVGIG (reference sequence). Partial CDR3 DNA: TGTGCCTGGAGTCCTGGACTAGCGGGATTCAATGAG. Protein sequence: CAWSPGLAGFNE. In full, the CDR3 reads CAWSPGLAGFNEQFF.

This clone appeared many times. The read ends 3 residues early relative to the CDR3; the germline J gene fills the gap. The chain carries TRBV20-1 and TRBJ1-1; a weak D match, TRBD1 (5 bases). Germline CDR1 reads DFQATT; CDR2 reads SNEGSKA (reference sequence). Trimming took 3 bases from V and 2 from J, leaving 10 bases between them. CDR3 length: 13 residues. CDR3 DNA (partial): TGCAGTGCTAGTTGGGGGGGTAACACTGAA. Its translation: CSASWGGNTE. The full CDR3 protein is CSASWGGNTEAFF.

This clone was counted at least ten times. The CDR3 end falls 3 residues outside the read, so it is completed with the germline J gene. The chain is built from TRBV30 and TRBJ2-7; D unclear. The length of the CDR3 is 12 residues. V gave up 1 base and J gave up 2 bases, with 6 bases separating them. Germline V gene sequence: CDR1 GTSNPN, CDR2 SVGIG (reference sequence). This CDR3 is CAWSGLPYEQYF. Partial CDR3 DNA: TGTGCCTGGAGTGGTCTACCCTACGAG.

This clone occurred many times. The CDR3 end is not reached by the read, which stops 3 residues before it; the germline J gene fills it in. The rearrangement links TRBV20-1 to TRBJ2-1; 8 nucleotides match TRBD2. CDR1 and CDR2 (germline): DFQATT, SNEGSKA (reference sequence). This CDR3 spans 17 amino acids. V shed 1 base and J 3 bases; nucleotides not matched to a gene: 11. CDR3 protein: CSARGFGTSLNYNEQFF. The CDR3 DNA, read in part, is TGCAGTGCTAGAGGGTTCGGGACTAGTCTTAACTACAATGAG.

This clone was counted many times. The CDR3 spells CASSTGQGVETQYF. CDR3 DNA (partial): TGTGCCAGCAGCACCGGACAGGGTGTGGAGACC. The chain uses TRBV5-5 and TRBJ2-5, with 8 positions matching TRBD1. Coverage ceases 3 residues before the CDR3 finishes, and the germline J gene fills in the end. The CDR3 spans 14 residues. CDR1 and CDR2 (germline): SGHKS, YYEKEE (reference sequence). The V and J ends lost 4 bases and 5 bases, in that order; junction bases with no gene match: 7.

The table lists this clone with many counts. CDR3 amino acids: CASTPWGQGTTGELFF. CDR3 DNA, as far as it was read: TGTGCCAGTACCCCTTGGGGACAGGGCACCACCGGGGAG. This chain joins TRBV19 and TRBJ2-2; 9 bases fit TRBD1. Read sequence stops 3 residues before the CDR3 end, and the germline J gene provides the missing end. Per the germline V gene, CDR1 is LNHDA and CDR2 is SQIVND (reference sequence). The CDR3 is made up of 16 amino acids. J lost 4 bases, V lost 7 bases, and 10 bases had no gene match.

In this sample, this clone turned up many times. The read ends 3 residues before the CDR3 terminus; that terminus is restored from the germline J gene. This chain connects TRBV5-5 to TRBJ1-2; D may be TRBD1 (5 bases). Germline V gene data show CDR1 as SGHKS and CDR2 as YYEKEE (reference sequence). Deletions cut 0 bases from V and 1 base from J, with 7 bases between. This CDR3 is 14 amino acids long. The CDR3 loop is CASSLADINYGYTF. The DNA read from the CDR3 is TGTGCCAGCAGCTTGGCGGACATTAACTATGGC.

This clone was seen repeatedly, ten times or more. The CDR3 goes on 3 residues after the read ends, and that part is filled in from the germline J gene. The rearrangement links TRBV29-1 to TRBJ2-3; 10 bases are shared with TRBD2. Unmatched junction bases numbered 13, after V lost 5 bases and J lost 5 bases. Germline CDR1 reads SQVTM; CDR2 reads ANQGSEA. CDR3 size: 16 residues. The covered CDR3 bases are TGCAGCGTTCGGGGGGTTAGCGGGAGGCACCTAGATACG. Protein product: CSVRGVSGRHLDT. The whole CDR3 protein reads CSVRGVSGRHLDTQYF.

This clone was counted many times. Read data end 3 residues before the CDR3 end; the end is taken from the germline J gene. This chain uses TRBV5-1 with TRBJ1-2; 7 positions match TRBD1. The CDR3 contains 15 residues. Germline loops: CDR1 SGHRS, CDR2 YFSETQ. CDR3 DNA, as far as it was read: TGCGCCAGCAGCCCCGAGGGAAAGGGGGCTAAAGGC. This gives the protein CASSPEGKGAKG. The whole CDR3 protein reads CASSPEGKGAKGYTF.

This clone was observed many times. CDR3 bases read: TGTGCCTCCCGAGCAGGGGGCGGGAATCAGCCC. This encodes CASRAGGGNQP. The full-length CDR3 reads as CASRAGGGNQPQHF. This chain joins TRBV19 and TRBJ1-5; 8 bases fit TRBD1. The DNA ends 3 residues before the CDR3 does, and the rest of the CDR3 is filled in from the germline J gene. V was clipped by 11 bases and J by 4 bases; unmatched bases: 10. Germline loops: CDR1 LNHDA, CDR2 SQIVND (reference sequence). The CDR3 is 14 amino acids.

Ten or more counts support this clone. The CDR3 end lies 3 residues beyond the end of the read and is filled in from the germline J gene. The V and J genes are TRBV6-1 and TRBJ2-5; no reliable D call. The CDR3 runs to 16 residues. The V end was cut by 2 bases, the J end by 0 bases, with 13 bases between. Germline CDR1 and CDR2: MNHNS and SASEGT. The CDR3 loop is CASSERQALYQETQYF. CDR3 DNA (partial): TGTGCCAGCAGTGAAAGGCAGGCCCTGTACCAAGAGACC.